These 15 T cell receptor beta chains came from one sample sequenced in a study of T cell responses to AZD1222 COVID-19 vaccine. Generated by immunoSEQ multiplex PCR, the TCRdb table keeps only in-frame clones and is missing some. The top ten hold around 1.6% of the sample, which has roughly 160,000 clones, roughly 89% seen once. The material sequenced was peripheral blood, taken on day 0 of AZD1222 vaccination. The receptors stem from an adult in good health.

This clone appeared a single time. The genes are TRBV9 and TRBJ2-5, with 9 bases aligning to TRBD1. This CDR3 spans 17 amino acids. CDR1 is SGDLS and CDR2 is YYNGEE in the germline V gene. The V segment lost 3 bases and the J segment 2 bases; nucleotides outside the gene matches: 11. The DNA for the CDR3 is TGTGCCAGCAGCGCCTCAACCGGGACAGGGTGGCAAGAGACCCAGTACTTC. Translating gives CASSASTGTGWQETQYF.

The rearrangement uses TRBV19 and TRBJ2-2; D is tentatively TRBD1 or TRBD2 (5 bases each). CDR1 is LNHDA and CDR2 is SQIVND in the germline V gene (reference sequence). The CDR3 sequence is 18 residues long. Trimming left V 7 bases short and J 0 bases short, with 21 bases between. CDR3 DNA: TGTGCCAGTAAACCCGGGACCGGAAGATCTTCGAACACCGGGGAGCTGTTTTTT. Translation: CASKPGTGRSSNTGELFF. The whole variable domain, remainder taken from reference TRBV19 and TRBJ2-2, is DGGITQSPKYLFRKEGQNVTLSCEQNLNHDAMYWYRQDPGQGLRLIYYSQIVNDFQKGDIAEGYSVSREKKESFPLTVTSAQKNPTAFYLCASKPGTGRSSNTGELFFGEGSRLTVL.

The CDR3 region is CASSRDGAGEQYF. CDR3 DNA sequence: TGTGCCAGTAGCCGGGACGGGGCGGGAGAGCAGTACTTC. The gene calls are TRBV19 and TRBJ2-7; D is perhaps TRBD2 (6 bases). The CDR3 is 13 residues long. Looked up from germline, CDR1 is LNHDA and CDR2 is SQIVND (reference sequence). The V gene lost 6 bases and the J gene lost 7 bases, with 16 bases spanning the gap.

This chain joins TRBV6-4 and TRBJ2-4, with D uncertain. CDR3 length equals 19 residues. The V end lost 5 bases, the J end lost 2 bases, and 25 bases lay between the germline ends. CDR1 and CDR2 (germline): MRHNA, SNTAGT. CDR3 sequence (DNA): TGTGCCAGCAGTAGGCCCGGTAACTTCATAGCCAAAACCAAAAACATTCAGTACTTC. Protein product: CASSRPGNFIAKTKNIQYF.

The V call is TRBV2, the J call TRBJ1-5, with D perhaps TRBD1 (5 bases). This CDR3 is built from 15 residues. Germline V gene sequence: CDR1 SNHLY, CDR2 FYNNEI. The V end was cut by 3 bases, the J end by 1 base, with 10 bases between. CDR3 nucleotide sequence: TGTGCCAGCAGTGATACAGGTAACAGCAATCAGCCCCAGCATTTT. It specifies CASSDTGNSNQPQHF.

CDR3 nucleotides: TGTGCCTGGAGCTCCGGGGTAAAATTCGAAGCTTTCTTT. This sequence encodes CAWSSGVKFEAFF. This chain uses TRBV30 with TRBJ1-1; D gene unclear. Germline loops: CDR1 GTSNPN, CDR2 SVGIG (reference sequence). V was cut by 3 bases and J by 8 bases, with 16 bases left in between. The CDR3 runs 13 residues.

A note on this clone: This sample includes further DNA sequences coding for the same CDR3. The gene calls are TRBV6-1 and TRBJ1-2; unclear D gene. The length of the CDR3 is 14 residues. Germline V lookup: CDR1 MNHNS, CDR2 SASEGT. V gave up 3 bases and J gave up 0 bases, with 8 bases separating them. CDR3 sequence: CASSERATNYGYTF. The CDR3, as DNA: TGTGCCAGCAGTGAGAGGGCCACTAACTATGGCTACACCTTC.

This clone came up once. The V and J genes are TRBV4-1 and TRBJ2-3, with D hard to call. Per the germline V gene, CDR1 is MGHRA and CDR2 is YSYEKL. The CDR3 sequence is 14 residues long. V gave up 3 bases and J gave up 4 bases, with 11 bases separating them. The CDR3 DNA is TGCGCCAGCAGCCAGCCTGGACCGGCAGATACGCAGTATTTT. Its translation: CASSQPGPADTQYF.

The rearrangement links TRBV18 to TRBJ1-1, with D perhaps matching TRBD1 (6 bases). V gave up 3 bases and J gave up 5 bases, with 10 bases separating them. Germline V gene sequence: CDR1 KGHSH, CDR2 LQKENI. This CDR3 region has 13 residues. CDR3 sequence reads: CASSPNRDTEAFF. The CDR3, as DNA: TGTGCCAGCTCACCTAACAGGGATACTGAAGCTTTCTTT.

The rearrangement uses TRBV29-1 and TRBJ1-1, with D perhaps matching TRBD1 (5 bases). V lost 5 bases and J lost 4, with 8 bases in between. CDR1 is SQVTM and CDR2 is ANQGSEA in the germline V gene. The CDR3 is made up of 11 amino acids. The chain's CDR3 is CSVSGGTEAFF. The CDR3 DNA reads as TGCAGCGTTAGTGGGGGCACTGAAGCTTTCTTT.

V and J are TRBV4-1 and TRBJ2-1; D unclear. Germline CDR1 is MGHRA and CDR2 is YSYEKL. The V end was cut by 5 bases, the J end by 6 bases, with 11 bases between. This CDR3 is 13 amino acids long. CDR3 in amino acids: CASSATPVNEQFF. CDR3 DNA: TGCGCCAGCAGCGCTACACCTGTCAATGAGCAGTTCTTC.

J is TRBJ2-7 and V is TRBV18; 8 nucleotides agree with TRBD1. This CDR3 has 14 residues. V shed 4 bases, J shed 3 bases, and the junction held 5 bases outside the gene matches. Germline CDR1 KGHSH, CDR2 LQKENI. The CDR3 nucleotides are TGTGCCAGCTCACTGGACAGGGTCGACTACGAGCAGTACTTC. Translating it yields CASSLDRVDYEQYF.

V usage is TRBV4-2 and J usage is TRBJ1-2; 7 bases map to TRBD1. V dropped 3 bases and J dropped 5; count of bases not matched to a gene: 9. This CDR3 contains 15 residues. Germline values: CDR1 LGHNA, CDR2 YNFKEQ. The CDR3 is CASSQKKGAEYGYTF. The CDR3 DNA is TGTGCCAGCAGCCAGAAAAAGGGGGCTGAGTATGGCTACACCTTC.

This sequence joins TRBV12-3 or TRBV12-4 and TRBJ2-5, with no clear D. The CDR3 sequence is 13 residues long. V gave up 3 bases and J gave up 2 bases, with 7 bases separating them. The CDR3 loop is CASSFQAQETQYF. The CDR3 DNA reads as TGTGCCAGCAGTTTTCAGGCGCAAGAGACCCAGTACTTC.

The chain couples TRBV6-2 or TRBV6-3 to TRBJ2-5; 13 bases match TRBD2. In germline, CDR1 is MNHEY, CDR2 SVGEGT. With 6 bases clipped from V and 6 bases from J, the junction kept 10 bases outside the gene matches. CDR3 size: 16 residues. CDR3 bases: TGTGCCAGCAGCTCTATTGGGACTAGCGGGGAGAAGACCCAGTACTTC. Translating gives CASSSIGTSGEKTQYF.